One and the same sample provided the 25 T cell receptor beta chains below, sequenced in a study of cytomegalovirus exposure and HLA in healthy donors. The PCR contained 60 Vbeta and 13 Jbeta primers. Data came from immunoSEQ multiplex PCR; TCRdb stores just in-frame clones and leaves some out. This sample has more than 95,000 clones; about 83% occur once, and the top ten carry 3.6%. The sample taken for sequencing was PBMCs. The receptors come from a woman aged 40 to 50 in good health and CMV-seropositive.

This clone occurred a few times. The J gene is TRBJ1-3, the V gene TRBV30; D unresolved. Between the trimmed V and J ends, which lost 4 bases and 4 bases, there was a span of 11 bases. The CDR3 is made up of 13 amino acids. Germline CDR1 reads GTSNPN; CDR2 reads SVGIG (reference sequence). The CDR3 bases are TGTGCCTGGACGGGGAATAGGGGAAACACCATATATTTT. Its translation is CAWTGNRGNTIYF.

J is TRBJ1-1 and V is TRBV5-1; 7 bases align to TRBD1. This CDR3 has 16 residues. The germline V gene encodes CDR1 SGHRS and CDR2 YFSETQ. Trimming removed 0 bases from V and 3 bases from J; junction bases left unmatched: 8. CDR3 sequence: CASSLGQGYGDTEAFF. The CDR3 nucleotides read TGCGCCAGCAGCTTGGGACAGGGTTATGGGGACACTGAAGCTTTCTTT.

CDR3 DNA sequence: TGCGCCAGCAATCCGGACAGCCTCAATCAGCCCCAGCATTTT. As protein: CASNPDSLNQPQHF. This sequence joins TRBV10-2 and TRBJ1-5, with D tentatively TRBD1 (6 bases). Trimming stripped 7 bases from V and 3 bases from J, with 13 bases between. The CDR3 length is 14 residues. The germline V gene has CDR1 WSHSY and CDR2 SAAADI.

The chain employs TRBV30 and TRBJ2-6, with a weak D call TRBD1 (6 bases). Germline loops: CDR1 GTSNPN, CDR2 SVGIG (reference sequence). CDR3 length equals 18 residues. Trimming removed 0 bases from V and 2 bases from J, with 17 bases in between. The CDR3 spells CAWSVGLGHPPGANVLTF. CDR3 sequence (DNA): TGTGCCTGGAGTGTAGGCTTGGGACACCCTCCTGGGGCCAACGTCCTGACTTTC.

J is TRBJ2-1 and V is TRBV29-1, with 8 positions matching TRBD2. Germline V lookup: CDR1 SQVTM, CDR2 ANQGSEA. J gave up 8 bases and V 2 bases, and 8 bases lay outside the gene matches. The CDR3 runs 14 residues. The CDR3 DNA follows: TGCAGCGTTGAAAACGAGCGGGAGAAGGATGAGCAGTTCTTC. Protein: CSVENEREKDEQFF.

The genes are TRBV28 and TRBJ1-5, with 7 bases that match TRBD1. CDR1 is MDHEN, CDR2 SYDVKM, per germline. V was clipped by 5 bases and J by 2 bases; unmatched bases: 15. The CDR3 loop spans 18 amino acids. The CDR3 loop is CASSPRRSRGVGNQPQHF. The CDR3 DNA reads TGTGCCAGCAGTCCCAGAAGGTCCAGGGGGGTTGGCAATCAGCCCCAGCATTTT.

Written as DNA, the CDR3 is TGTGCCAGCTCTGTATGGCGGCAAGAGACCCAGTACTTC. Its translation: CASSVWRQETQYF. This chain uses TRBV2 with TRBJ2-5; D ambiguous. With 8 bases removed from V and 2 bases from J, the gap between germline ends came to 12 bases. The CDR3 spans 13 residues. Germline V gives CDR1 SNHLY, CDR2 FYNNEI.

The chain is built from TRBV5-5 and TRBJ2-3; D ambiguous. The CDR3 sequence is 15 residues long. Germline V gene data show CDR1 as SGHKS and CDR2 as YYEKEE (reference sequence). V was clipped by 0 bases and J by 4 bases, with 12 bases between them. The DNA of the CDR3 is TGTGCCAGCAGCTTGGTTCCGGGTTTCGCAGATACGCAGTATTTT. Residues: CASSLVPGFADTQYF. Full variable domain (outside the CDR3, taken from reference TRBV5-5 and TRBJ2-3): DAGVTQSPTHLIKTRGQQVTLRCSPISGHKSVSWYQQVLGQGPQFIFQYYEKEERGRGNFPDRFSARQFPNYSSELNVNALLLGDSALYLCASSLVPGFADTQYFGPGTRLTVL.

The chain combines TRBV5-1 with TRBJ1-2, with D perhaps TRBD1 (6 bases). This CDR3 has 12 residues. V was clipped by 3 bases and J by 8 bases, with 11 bases between them. Germline values: CDR1 SGHRS, CDR2 YFSETQ. CDR3 sequence reads: CASSYDRRGYTF. CDR3 sequence (DNA): TGCGCCAGCAGCTACGACAGGCGGGGCTACACCTTC. The whole variable domain, remainder taken from reference TRBV5-1 and TRBJ1-2, is KAGVTQTPRYLIKTRGQQVTLSCSPISGHRSVSWYQQTPGQGLQFLFEYFSETQRNKGNFPGRFSGRQFSNSRSEMNVSTLELGDSALYLCASSYDRRGYTFGSGTRLTVV.

The chain is built from TRBV19 and TRBJ2-7, with a possible D match to TRBD2 (6 bases). Trimming removed 3 bases at V and 5 bases at J, with 14 bases between. CDR1 is LNHDA and CDR2 is SQIVND in the germline V gene (reference sequence). The CDR3 length is 14 residues. This chain's CDR3 is CASSIPGTLNEQYF. Here the CDR3 DNA reads TGTGCCAGTAGTATCCCGGGGACTCTTAACGAGCAGTACTTC.

In nucleotides, the CDR3 is TGTGCCAGAAGCTTATCCTCAGGGGGCCCTTACATTCCGAACTATGGCTACACCTTC. This encodes CARSLSSGGPYIPNYGYTF. The chain uses TRBV7-5 and TRBJ1-2; the table's D call TRBD1 went unverified against the DNA. TRBV7-5 is flagged as a pseudogene. The CDR3 consists of 19 residues.

The V and J genes are TRBV7-8 and TRBJ2-7; D gene uncertain. Germline values: CDR1 SGHVS, CDR2 FQNEAQ. The CDR3 runs 14 residues. Trimming left V 0 bases short and J 0 bases short, with 6 bases between. The CDR3 region is CASSLAGGSYEQYF. The CDR3 DNA reads TGTGCCAGCAGCTTAGCAGGCGGCTCCTACGAGCAGTACTTC. Full variable domain (missing parts from reference TRBV7-8 and TRBJ2-7): GAGVSQSPRYKVAKRGQDVALRCDPISGHVSLFWYQQALGQGPEFLTYFQNEAQLDKSGLPSDRFFAERPEGSVSTLKIQRTQQEDSAVYLCASSLAGGSYEQYFGPGTRLTVT.

The chain has TRBV27 and TRBJ2-1; 11 nucleotides match TRBD2. V was clipped by 3 bases and J by 5 bases; unmatched bases: 6. Germline V gene data show CDR1 as MNHEY and CDR2 as SMNVEV (reference sequence). There are 16 residues in the CDR3. CDR3 DNA: TGTGCCAGCAGTTTGGGACTAGCGGCCGCTAACAATGAGCAGTTCTTC. Encoded protein: CASSLGLAAANNEQFF.

The chain couples TRBV7-9 to TRBJ2-3; perhaps TRBD2 as D (6 bases). Per the germline V gene, CDR1 is SEHNR and CDR2 is FQNEAQ (reference sequence). V was trimmed by 2 bases and J by 3 bases, leaving 9 bases between them. The CDR3 runs to 14 residues. The CDR3 sequence: CASSLSEGTDTQYF. The CDR3 DNA follows: TGTGCCAGCAGCTTATCGGAGGGTACAGATACGCAGTATTTT. Drawing the rest from reference TRBV7-9 and TRBJ2-3, the complete variable domain is DTGVSQNPRHKITKRGQNVTFRCDPISEHNRLYWYRQTLGQGPEFLTYFQNEAQLEKSRLLSDRFSAERPKGSFSTLEIQRTEQGDSAMYLCASSLSEGTDTQYFGPGTRLTVL.

CDR3 sequence: CASSLVAGLTGNTIYF. The DNA of the CDR3 is TGCGCCAGCAGCTTGGTTGCAGGGTTGACTGGAAACACCATATATTTT. The genes are TRBV5-1 and TRBJ1-3, with D possibly being TRBD1 (5 bases). The CDR3 is 16 amino acids. V lost 0 bases and J lost 2, with 12 bases in between. From germline, CDR1 is SGHRS and CDR2 YFSETQ. Full variable domain (missing parts from reference TRBV5-1 and TRBJ1-3): KAGVTQTPRYLIKTRGQQVTLSCSPISGHRSVSWYQQTPGQGLQFLFEYFSETQRNKGNFPGRFSGRQFSNSRSEMNVSTLELGDSALYLCASSLVAGLTGNTIYFGEGSWLTVV.

The gene calls are TRBV9 and TRBJ1-5; D might be TRBD1 (5 bases). The length of the CDR3 is 15 residues. Trimming took off 4 bases at V and 0 bases at J, with 11 bases between the two ends. Germline V gene data show CDR1 as SGDLS and CDR2 as YYNGEE. The CDR3 sequence: CASSLGGNSNQPQHF. CDR3 bases: TGTGCCAGCAGCCTGGGGGGGAATAGCAATCAGCCCCAGCATTTT.

The rearrangement uses TRBV7-9 and TRBJ1-1; TRBD1 is a possible D gene (5 bases). This CDR3 comprises 16 residues. Germline assignment: CDR1 SEHNR and CDR2 FQNEAQ (reference sequence). Trimming took off 5 bases at V and 0 bases at J, with 16 bases between the two ends. The CDR3 loop is CASSLIGGTLNTEAFF. CDR3 nucleotide sequence: TGTGCCAGCAGCCTCATCGGGGGAACTCTGAACACTGAAGCTTTCTTT.

V is TRBV5-5 and J is TRBJ1-2; D might be TRBD1 (5 bases). Between the trimmed V and J ends, which lost 0 bases and 4 bases, there was a span of 13 bases. The CDR3 runs 15 residues. Germline V gene lookup returns CDR1 SGHKS and CDR2 YYEKEE (reference sequence). The CDR3 DNA is TGTGCCAGCAGCTTGGGAGGCAGGGCGGCCTATGGCTACACCTTC. Translation: CASSLGGRAAYGYTF.

The chain is built from TRBV7-8 and TRBJ2-7; 9 bases are shared with TRBD2. Unmatched junction bases numbered 8, after V lost 4 bases and J lost 4 bases. This CDR3 is 15 amino acids long. CDR1 and CDR2 from the germline V gene are SGHVS and FQNEAQ. CDR3 nucleotide sequence: TGTGCCAGCAGCTCCTTAGCGGGAGTCGGGTACGAGCAGTACTTC. Its protein product is CASSSLAGVGYEQYF.

The V gene is TRBV7-9, the J gene TRBJ2-3; weak D call: TRBD2 (6 bases). The CDR3 is made up of 17 amino acids. From germline, CDR1 is SEHNR and CDR2 FQNEAQ (reference sequence). Trimming removed 1 base at V and 1 base at J, with 15 bases between. This CDR3 is CASSLGWGVTGTDTQYF. CDR3 in DNA: TGTGCCAGCAGCTTAGGTTGGGGGGTAACGGGCACAGATACGCAGTATTTT.

The chain is built from TRBV6-6 and TRBJ1-5; D gene ambiguous. The CDR3 consists of 13 residues. Trimming shortened V by 2 bases and J by 11 bases, and 13 bases separated the two germline ends. The germline CDR1 and CDR2 sequences are MNHNY and SVGAGI (reference sequence). The CDR3 spells CASSYGGELTQHF. DNA for the CDR3: TGTGCCAGCAGTTACGGCGGGGAATTGACCCAGCATTTT.

This clone was picked up a small number of times. This chain joins TRBV5-4 and TRBJ2-1; perhaps TRBD1 as D (5 bases). Germline V gene sequence: CDR1 SGHNT, CDR2 YYREEE (reference sequence). V lost 0 bases and J lost 0, with 10 bases in between. The CDR3 length is 16 residues. The CDR3 DNA is TGTGCCAGCAGCTTGGTGGGGCAAAGCTCCTACAATGAGCAGTTCTTC. This sequence encodes CASSLVGQSSYNEQFF.

This clone showed up just a few times. The V gene is TRBV29-1, the J gene TRBJ2-4, with TRBD2 matching over 10 bases. The CDR3 runs to 15 residues. Germline V gene lookup returns CDR1 SQVTM and CDR2 ANQGSEA. J was trimmed by 8 bases and V by 6 bases; bases with no gene match: 13. CDR3 residues: CSVPPSGSHGDIQYF. CDR3 bases: TGCAGCGTCCCGCCTAGCGGGAGTCACGGAGACATTCAGTACTTC.

The V gene is TRBV27, the J gene TRBJ1-2; no clear D gene. Trimming took 3 bases from V and 3 from J, leaving 11 bases between them. This CDR3 region has 14 residues. Germline lookup yields CDR1 MNHEY and CDR2 SMNVEV (reference sequence). The CDR3 DNA reads TGTGCCAGCAGTTTGAAAACTCGGGACTATGGCTACACCTTC. Translated, it gives CASSLKTRDYGYTF.

The rearrangement joins TRBV4-3 to TRBJ2-7, with a possible D match to TRBD2 (5 bases). Trimming shortened V by 2 bases and J by 1 base, and 21 bases separated the two germline ends. Germline CDR1 is LGHNA and CDR2 is YSLEER. This CDR3 region has 18 residues. The CDR3 is CASSQNMPLSGLSYEQYF. The CDR3, as DNA: TGCGCCAGCAGCCAAAACATGCCTTTAAGCGGATTATCCTACGAGCAGTACTTC.